This T cell receptor beta chain was captured in a study of cytomegalovirus exposure and HLA in healthy donors. Study results and caveats: Sequencing probably produced one cluster of sequence variants that were highly shared. In a later analysis, 15,000 to 20,000 TCR beta sequences were associated with HLA alleles at 0.05 false discovery rate. In a later analysis, HLA-associated beta chains showed higher expansion and lower generation probabilities than comparable chains. Most TCR beta V segments were productive about 87% or about 30% of the time in an earlier analysis.

CDR1 is SGHRS and CDR2 is YFSETQ in the germline V gene. This CDR3 spans 14 amino acids. The V gene end was trimmed by 4 bases and the J gene end by 5 bases; junction bases not matched to a gene: 5. In regard to this clone: Its antigen is unidentified.

PCR involved 60 Vbeta and 13 Jbeta primers. The method was immunoSEQ multiplex PCR; TCRdb's version includes in-frame clones alone and lacks a portion of them. The repertoire holds some 160,000 clones, with roughly 75% as singletons. This sequence joins TRBV5-1 and TRBJ2-3, with TRBD1 matching over 9 bases. The sequenced sample was PBMCs. The receptor was derived from a man aged 35 to 55 in good health and CMV-seronegative. The CDR3 nucleotides are TGCGCCAGCAGCCCGGGACAGGGTCTAGATACGCAGTATTTT. It encodes CASSPGQGLDTQYF.